The 9 T cell receptor beta chains below all came from one sample that was sequenced in a study of T cell changes during pregnancy in multiple sclerosis. The protocol was immunoSEQ multiplex PCR, while the TCRdb copy is restricted to in-frame clones and leaves out a portion. The sample has about 93,000 clones; about 92% are singletons. The sample here was peripheral blood, taken after pregnancy. These receptors originate from a female donor with multiple sclerosis, enrolled in a pregnancy study.

This clone has just a few counts. The V gene is TRBV19, the J gene TRBJ1-5; 7 bases are a match to TRBD1. There are 14 residues in the CDR3. The germline V gene encodes CDR1 LNHDA and CDR2 SQIVND (reference sequence). V gave up 7 bases and J gave up 5 bases; unmatched junction bases: 8. The CDR3: CASTQDRADQPQHF. The CDR3 DNA reads as TGTGCCAGTACCCAAGACAGGGCCGATCAGCCCCAGCATTTT.

V and J are TRBV5-5 and TRBJ2-5; 9 bases agree with TRBD2. Germline CDR1 SGHKS, CDR2 YYEKEE (reference sequence). Losses at the gene ends were 4 bases for V and 4 bases for J; bases not matched to a gene: 20. The CDR3 loop spans 19 amino acids. The CDR3: CASSAGLAPIRLTPETQYF. The CDR3 nucleotides read TGTGCCAGCAGCGCGGGACTAGCACCGATACGACTTACTCCAGAGACCCAGTACTTC.

The genes are TRBV9 and TRBJ1-2, with 7 bases fitting TRBD1. Unmatched junction bases numbered 0, after V lost 1 base and J lost 0 bases. This CDR3 comprises 14 residues. Per germline, CDR1 SGDLS and CDR2 YYNGEE. This CDR3 reads CASSVQGANYGYTF. CDR3 bases: TGTGCCAGCAGCGTACAGGGGGCTAACTATGGCTACACCTTC. Using reference TRBV9 and TRBJ1-2 for the parts outside the CDR3, the full variable domain is DSGVTQTPKHLITATGQRVTLRCSPRSGDLSVYWYQQSLDQGLQFLIQYYNGEERAKGNILERFSAQQFPDLHSELNLSSLELGDSALYFCASSVQGANYGYTFGSGTRLTVV.

In this sample, this clone turned up once. Within the sample, other DNA sequences also encode this same CDR3. V usage is TRBV9 and J usage is TRBJ2-5; 12 nucleotides agree with TRBD1. The CDR3 totals 15 residues. The trim removed 3 bases at V and 4 bases at J, leaving 4 bases unmatched. Germline assignment: CDR1 SGDLS and CDR2 YYNGEE. DNA of the CDR3: TGTGCCAGCAGCGGGGGACAGGGGGCGGGAGAGACCCAGTACTTC. Protein: CASSGGQGAGETQYF.

The chain couples TRBV6-5 to TRBJ2-7; 7 nucleotides match TRBD2. Germline V CDR1 and CDR2: MNHEY, SVGAGI. The CDR3 has 13 residues. Unmatched junction bases numbered 8, after V lost 6 bases and J lost 6 bases. This CDR3 is CASRWREGSEQYF. The CDR3, as DNA: TGTGCCAGCAGATGGAGGGAGGGGTCCGAGCAGTACTTC.

This chain joins TRBV9 and TRBJ2-7, with D unclear. V was shortened by 4 bases and J by 0 bases, with 11 bases between the two germline ends. There are 14 residues in the CDR3. From germline, CDR1 is SGDLS and CDR2 YYNGEE. The chain's CDR3 is CASSSTSSSYEQYF. As DNA, the CDR3 is TGTGCCAGCAGCTCGACATCGAGCTCCTACGAGCAGTACTTC.

The chain joins TRBV2 to TRBJ1-2, with 8 bases matching TRBD1. The trim removed 4 bases at V and 3 bases at J, leaving 1 base unmatched. Germline V lookup: CDR1 SNHLY, CDR2 FYNNEI. The CDR3 loop spans 13 amino acids. This CDR3 reads CASSGGQDYGYTF. The CDR3 DNA sequence: TGTGCCAGCAGTGGGGGACAGGACTATGGCTACACCTTC.

The chain carries TRBV7-9 and TRBJ1-2, with 9 bases that match TRBD1. V shed 1 base and J 4 bases; nucleotides not matched to a gene: 4. This CDR3 region has 15 residues. Germline values: CDR1 SEHNR, CDR2 FQNEAQ (reference sequence). This chain's CDR3 is CASSLVGTGFYGYTF. In nucleotides, the CDR3 is TGTGCCAGCAGCTTAGTCGGGACAGGGTTCTATGGCTACACCTTC.

The rearrangement links TRBV13 to TRBJ1-6; weak D call: TRBD1 (6 bases). CDR1 and CDR2 (germline): PRHDT, FYEKMQ (reference sequence). V lost 1 base and J 3 bases, leaving 10 bases between the germline ends. This CDR3 contains 16 residues. CDR3 sequence (DNA): TGTGCCAGCAGCTTAGATCCGGACAGCTATAATTCACCCCTCCACTTT. This translates into CASSLDPDSYNSPLHF.